The sequence of this TCR beta chain was determined in a study of vaccination effects on CD4 cells after COVID-19. Whole-study context: The authors sampled three convalescent patients early and late after vaccination. Samples that were drawn after vaccination came a median of 72 days after the second dose. A density of about 2 million PBMC per well was used; these cells were cultured with approximately 10 IU/ml IL-2 and roughly 9.2 ug/ml peptides. Study-level findings and limits: Convalescents' post-vaccination spike-reactive clones were chiefly new, vaccine-induced ones.

CDR1 and CDR2 (germline): SGHTA, FQGNSA. This CDR3 region has 15 residues. V lost 2 bases, J lost 1 base, and 3 bases stayed unmatched. The protocol was immunoSEQ multiplex PCR, while the TCRdb copy is restricted to in-frame clones and leaves out a portion. The sample yields 30,000 to 35,000 clones, roughly four fifths seen once. Subsequent to 10 days of culture, CD4+ T cells were isolated. The person was diagnosed with PCR-confirmed SARS-CoV-2 infection between March and December 2020. Two doses of BNT162b2 or mRNA-1273 vaccine were administered to participants. In the case of this clone: The target antigen is unknown.

Sequencing was performed on CD4+ T cells from PBMCs cultured without peptide, taken after COVID-19 vaccination. V is TRBV7-2 and J is TRBJ2-7, with TRBD1 matching over 9 bases. The source of this sequence is a human donor who had a prior SARS-CoV-2 infection. CDR3 sequence: CASSLMGQGSYEQYF. The CDR3 DNA is TGTGCCAGCAGCTTAATGGGACAGGGTTCCTACGAGCAGTACTTC.